The present T cell receptor beta chain was sequenced within a study of T cell responses to AZD1222 COVID-19 vaccine. Clones were sequenced by immunoSEQ multiplex PCR, and TCRdb holds only the in-frame ones, with some missing. This table holds 100,000 to 120,000 clones, around 92% found once. CDR1 MNHEY and CDR2 SVGAGI come from the germline V gene. This CDR3 contains 12 residues. V lost 8 bases and J lost 4, with 12 bases in between. This TCR was sampled from an adult in good health. The chain employs TRBV6-5 and TRBJ2-7; D may be TRBD2 (5 bases). The sequenced sample was peripheral blood, obtained on day 0 of AZD1222 vaccination. The CDR3 region is CASEGTLYEQYF. For the CDR3, the DNA is TGTGCCAGCGAGGGTACGTTATACGAGCAGTACTTC.